These T cell receptor beta chains were read from a single sample in a study of cytomegalovirus exposure and HLA in healthy donors. The repertoire was sequenced with immunoSEQ multiplex PCR; TCRdb's copy has only in-frame clones and lacks some. The sample lists 75,000 to 85,000 clones, around 81% occurring once. Sequencing was carried out using PBMCs. The receptors shown here come from a male donor in good health and CMV-seronegative. Both conserved end residues are part of each CDR3. Size is omitted from some rows. Given values are once, few, many or a class for expanded clones.

clone size	V gene	J gene	CDR3 protein
few	TRBV27	TRBJ2-5	CASRRDRYQETQYF
.	TRBV5-5	TRBJ2-7	CASSLIGGAGYEQYF
.	TRBV5-1	TRBJ1-6	CASSLAVSAYSPLHF
.	TRBV11-2	TRBJ2-5	CASSPLQGDGQETQYF
.	TRBV4-1	TRBJ1-2	CASSQGGGLREYGYTF
.	TRBV6-1	TRBJ2-3	CASSEYAGLDTQYF
.	TRBV4-3	TRBJ2-7	CASSRARDRVFGQYF
.	TRBV5-1	TRBJ2-1	CASSPGGGGDTYNEQFF
.	TRBV28	TRBJ1-2	CASSLQGRVGGYTF
.	TRBV30	TRBJ1-1	CALPRSTQGTEAFF
.	TRBV6-5	TRBJ2-7	CASSKHRTRLCEQYF
.	TRBV29-1	TRBJ1-2	CSVQGLSGYTF
few	TRBV9	TRBJ1-2	CASSPHHYRGRDYGYTF
.	TRBV30	TRBJ2-2	CAWSALDRGRDGELFF
.	TRBV5-1	TRBJ2-5	CASSLGGVTETQYF
.	TRBV16	TRBJ1-1	CASSTYQVGEAFF
.	TRBV9	TRBJ2-3	CASSPYRDFGKAGGMTDTQYF
few	TRBV7-3	TRBJ2-1	CASSLFGGTYNEQFF
.	TRBV30	TRBJ1-1	CAWRRRDMHPEAFF
.	TRBV6-5	TRBJ1-4	CASSYSRGTLEKLFF
.	TRBV5-4	.	CASNPGGLLNEQYF
.	TRBV18	TRBJ2-1	CASSPQRRAGVTNEQFF
.	TRBV7-8	TRBJ2-1	CASSLGSGEGAYNEQFF
.	TRBV7-9	TRBJ2-7	CASSGRSYEQYF
.	TRBV28	TRBJ1-2	CASSLPSSNYGYTF
.	TRBV19	TRBJ2-1	CASSIGSGRSYNEQFF
.	TRBV5-1	TRBJ2-3	CASSLGGRGTDTQYF
.	TRBV7-6	TRBJ2-5	CAAATGGNQETQYF
.	TRBV5-1	TRBJ1-5	CASKREPFSNQPQHF
.	TRBV6-5	.	CASSYGQEDYEQYF
.	TRBV5-1	TRBJ2-1	CASSLVVGSEQFF
.	TRBV12-2	TRBJ2-1	CASRSRLVAGVHNEQFF
.	TRBV4-3	TRBJ2-7	CASSQDRGREQYF
.	TRBV18	TRBJ2-5	CASSPYDRANRYQETQYF
.	TRBV5-1	TRBJ1-1	CASSLVGDYTEAFF
.	TRBV5-4	TRBJ1-2	CASSLFTGTGGFGYTF
.	TRBV14	TRBJ2-3	CASSQHRTSGGDTQYF
.	TRBV27	TRBJ1-5	CASSLTAPTGGDQPQHF
.	TRBV4-3	TRBJ1-2	CASSLGTATAYGYTF
few	TRBV5-1	TRBJ2-7	CASSLARTGTNEQYF
.	TRBV4-1	TRBJ1-2	CASSQEGGQGRGYTF
once	TRBV5-4	TRBJ2-5	CASSLPGQGQQEAQYF
.	TRBV7-9	TRBJ1-1	CASSPERGKYTEAFF
.	TRBV10-1	TRBJ2-3	CASSVGTGADTQYF
.	TRBV2	TRBJ2-1	CASSGVLFYNEQFF
.	TRBV7-3	TRBJ2-1	CASSLDRATYNEQFF
.	TRBV6-5	TRBJ1-2	CASRPQGSNYGYTF
.	TRBV5-1	TRBJ2-3	CASSSHSSYTQYF
.	TRBV19	TRBJ1-6	CASTSRTDNSPLHF
.	TRBV5-1	TRBJ1-1	CASSLAVSKNTEAFF
.	TRBV7-3	TRBJ1-2	CASSLTGGQGISYGYTF
.	TRBV5-6	TRBJ1-5	CASSLGQYSNQPQHF
.	TRBV4-1	TRBJ2-7	CASSQDLFGGREQYF
.	TRBV14	TRBJ2-3	CASSQDYGGAGSIPYF
.	TRBV6-1	TRBJ1-5	CASRSGVMAFGPQHF
few	TRBV28	TRBJ2-6	CASSHLHSSSGANVLTF
once	TRBV4-2	TRBJ1-2	CASSIDSAICGYTF